This is a list of T cell receptor beta chains from one sample in a study of technical replicates of blood from a handful of donors. The protocol was immunoSEQ multiplex PCR, while the TCRdb copy is restricted to in-frame clones and leaves out a portion. The sample lists around 50,000 clones, 90% to 95% occurring once. The sequenced sample was PBMCs. All receptors derive from a human donor in good health. Some clones in this sample may be carry-over from other donors' samples. Both conserved end residues are part of each CDR3. The D gene is left open where the match is weak. The listing skips clone size in some rows; elsewhere it reads once, few, many or a size class.

size	J	D	V	CDR3	DNA
NA	TRBJ2-2	NA	TRBV30	CAWSVPGSGELFF	TGTGCCTGGAGTGTACCAGGTTCCGGGGAGCTGTTTTTT
NA	TRBJ1-3	NA	TRBV5-6	CASSSPGSGNTIYF	TGTGCCAGCAGTTCCCCAGGGTCTGGAAACACCATATATTTT
NA	TRBJ2-5	NA	TRBV4-3	CASSQDWPVSETQYF	TGCGCCAGCAGCCAAGACTGGCCAGTTAGCGAGACCCAGTACTTC
once	TRBJ2-3	TRBD2	TRBV4-3	CASSLLGEGTDTQYF	TGCGCCAGCAGCCTCCTGGGGGAGGGTACAGATACGCAGTATTTT
NA	TRBJ2-3	TRBD1	TRBV6-5	CASSYSVDRGADTQYF	TGTGCCAGCAGTTATTCTGTGGACAGGGGTGCAGATACGCAGTATTTT
once	TRBJ2-5	NA	TRBV5-1	CASSPTPQRRGGETQYF	TGCGCCAGCAGCCCGACCCCACAGAGAAGGGGCGGAGAGACCCAGTACTTC
NA	TRBJ2-7	TRBD1	TRBV5-5	CASSIGTGIRQYF	TGTGCCAGCAGCATCGGGACAGGAATACGGCAGTACTTC
NA	TRBJ1-3	NA	TRBV4-2	CASSPLGGGTGNTIYF	TGTGCCAGCAGCCCTCTCGGGGGGGGAACTGGAAACACCATATATTTT
NA	TRBJ2-3	TRBD2	TRBV5-6	CASRPRGLVTDTQYF	TGTGCCAGCAGGCCAAGGGGACTAGTAACAGATACGCAGTATTTT
NA	TRBJ1-2	NA	TRBV2	CASSDRNYGYTF	TGTGCCAGCAGTGACAGAAACTATGGCTACACCTTC
NA	TRBJ1-1	TRBD1	TRBV28	CASSTWTGGNTEAFF	TGTGCCAGCAGTACCTGGACAGGGGGAAACACTGAAGCTTTCTTT
NA	TRBJ1-5	NA	TRBV10-2	CASSEGGQPQHF	TGCGCCAGCAGTGAGGGAGGTCAGCCCCAGCATTTT
NA	TRBJ2-2	NA	TRBV5-1	CASSAVTRDTGELFF	TGCGCCAGCAGCGCGGTAACGAGGGACACCGGGGAGCTGTTTTTT
once	TRBJ2-6	TRBD2	TRBV5-1	CASSPRASGDSGANVLTF	TGCGCCAGCAGCCCCCGGGCTAGCGGGGACTCTGGGGCCAACGTCCTGACTTTC
NA	TRBJ2-2	NA	TRBV4-1	CASSHDPKKTSISGELFF	TGCGCCAGCAGCCACGACCCGAAGAAGACTAGTATCTCCGGGGAGCTGTTTTTT
once	TRBJ1-2	TRBD1	TRBV7-8	CASSPGTGASSYGYTF	TGTGCCAGCAGCCCCGGGACAGGGGCGAGTTCGTATGGCTACACCTTC
NA	TRBJ2-3	TRBD1	TRBV9	CASSVDSGTGGTDTQYF	TGTGCCAGCAGCGTGGATAGTGGGACAGGGGGGACAGATACGCAGTATTTT
NA	TRBJ1-6	TRBD1	TRBV7-9	CASSPPGQGDSPLHF	TGTGCCAGCAGCCCTCCCGGACAGGGGGATTCACCCCTCCACTTT
NA	TRBJ1-3	TRBD1	TRBV7-6	CASSAGTAYGNTIYF	TGTGCCAGCAGCGCCGGGACAGCGTACGGAAACACCATATATTTT
once	TRBJ2-5	NA	TRBV29-1	CSVEQGEETQYF	TGCAGCGTTGAACAGGGTGAAGAGACCCAGTACTTC
NA	TRBJ1-6	TRBD1	TRBV5-1	CASSLDRGSSPLHF	TGCGCCAGCAGCTTGGACAGGGGGAGCTCACCCCTCCACTTT
NA	TRBJ2-7	NA	TRBV4-2	CASSQDIGRTYEQYF	TGTGCCAGCAGCCAAGATATCGGGAGAACCTACGAGCAGTACTTC